These 32 T cell receptor beta chains share one sample of origin, sequenced in a study of PD-1 blockade in classical Hodgkin lymphoma. Using immunoSEQ multiplex PCR, the repertoire was profiled, and TCRdb retains in-frame clones only, with some absent. In the table there are 100,000 to 130,000 clones, roughly 87% of which are singletons. All the patients suffered relapse after autologous stem cell transplantation, and brentuximab vedotin exposure differed. The source was peripheral blood mononuclear cells (PBMCs), collected before the second cycle of nivolumab. The receptors here all came from a human donor with classical Hodgkin lymphoma.

The CDR3 here is CASRIDRLVEPQHF. The CDR3 nucleotides read TGTGCCAGTAGGATCGACAGGTTGGTTGAGCCCCAGCATTTT. The rearrangement uses TRBV19 and TRBJ1-5, with D possibly TRBD1 on 6 matching bases. Trimming removed 6 bases at V and 8 bases at J, with 17 bases between. The germline V gene encodes CDR1 LNHDA and CDR2 SQIVND (reference sequence). The CDR3 loop spans 14 amino acids.

This clone appeared a few times. V is TRBV30 and J is TRBJ1-5, with D possibly being TRBD1 (5 bases). Trimming pared 0 bases from V and 7 bases from J, leaving 10 bases between. Germline CDR1 is GTSNPN and CDR2 is SVGIG (reference sequence). CDR3 length equals 13 residues. The CDR3 is CAWSVQGEQPQHF. The CDR3 DNA sequence: TGTGCCTGGAGTGTACAAGGGGAACAGCCCCAGCATTTT.

The rearrangement links TRBV6-4 to TRBJ2-1, with 15 bases fitting TRBD2. Germline lookup yields CDR1 MRHNA and CDR2 SNTAGT. This CDR3 has 16 amino acids. V was clipped by 2 bases and J by 7 bases; unmatched bases: 3. The CDR3 nucleotides read TGTGCCAGCAGTGACCGGACTAGCGGGAGGGGGAATGAGCAGTTCTTC. Protein: CASSDRTSGRGNEQFF.

V and J are TRBV2 and TRBJ2-1, with TRBD2 matching 13 bases. CDR1 is SNHLY, CDR2 FYNNEI, per germline. Germline trimming cut 1 base from V and 8 bases from J; bases unmatched to any gene: 2. The CDR3 is 15 residues long. CDR3 loop: CASSEGTSGRDEQFF. The CDR3 bases are TGTGCCAGCAGTGAAGGGACTAGCGGGAGAGATGAGCAGTTCTTC.

This rearrangement joins TRBV19 to TRBJ1-5; weak D call: TRBD1 (5 bases). V was shortened by 3 bases and J by 4 bases, with 10 bases between the two germline ends. The CDR3 contains 14 residues. Looked up from germline, CDR1 is LNHDA and CDR2 is SQIVND (reference sequence). CDR3 amino acids: CASSMGRTNQPQHF. CDR3 nucleotides: TGTGCCAGTAGTATGGGACGGACAAATCAGCCCCAGCATTTT.

The chain joins TRBV11-1 to TRBJ2-3; 8 nucleotides agree with TRBD2. Losses at the gene ends were 4 bases for V and 2 bases for J; bases not matched to a gene: 2. The CDR3 is 14 residues long. The V gene's germline CDR1 is SGHAT and CDR2 FQDESV (reference sequence). CDR3 amino acids: CASSYSGTTDTQYF. DNA of the CDR3: TGTGCCAGCAGCTATAGCGGGACCACAGATACGCAGTATTTT.

This sequence joins TRBV6-5 and TRBJ1-2, with D perhaps TRBD1 (6 bases). Trimming cost V 8 bases and J 7 bases, with 17 bases left between them. This CDR3 has 13 residues. CDR1 is MNHEY and CDR2 is SVGAGI in the germline V gene. DNA of the CDR3: TGTGCCAGCCATACCGGGGGGGCTGGTGGCTACACCTTC. As protein: CASHTGGAGGYTF.

This chain uses TRBV29-1 with TRBJ2-2, with unresolved D. The germline V gene encodes CDR1 SQVTM and CDR2 ANQGSEA. This CDR3 region has 11 residues. V was clipped by 6 bases and J by 7 bases, with 9 bases between them. The CDR3 DNA reads as TGCAGCGTCCGCGGCCTCGGGGAGCTGTTTTTT. Translated, it gives CSVRGLGELFF.

The chain links TRBV2 to TRBJ2-1; the match to TRBD1 covers 10 bases. Germline CDR1 reads SNHLY; CDR2 reads FYNNEI. CDR3 length: 16 amino acids. J lost 7 bases, V lost 5 bases, and 11 bases had no gene match. The CDR3 loop is CASSPGTGVARNEQFF. Written as DNA, the CDR3 is TGTGCCAGCAGTCCGGGGACAGGGGTTGCAAGGAATGAGCAGTTCTTC.

V and J are TRBV9 and TRBJ2-6; tentative D call: TRBD2 (6 bases). Trimming took 0 bases from V and 2 from J, leaving 12 bases between them. The CDR3 length is 17 residues. Per germline, CDR1 SGDLS and CDR2 YYNGEE. In DNA form, the CDR3 reads TGTGCCAGCAGCGTAGGTACGGGAGTAGCTGGGGCCAACGTCCTGACTTTC. This encodes CASSVGTGVAGANVLTF.

V gene TRBV5-4 combines with J gene TRBJ2-2, with D unresolved. Deletions cut 0 bases from V and 4 bases from J, with 10 bases between. From germline, CDR1 is SGHNT and CDR2 YYREEE (reference sequence). The CDR3 loop spans 15 amino acids. The CDR3 region is CASSLGETITGELFF. The CDR3 region has the DNA TGTGCCAGCAGCTTGGGAGAGACCATCACCGGGGAGCTGTTTTTT.

The CDR3, as DNA: TGTGCCAGCAGCCAAGGGACTAGCGGGGCCTACGAGCAGTACTTC. Protein sequence: CASSQGTSGAYEQYF. The chain couples TRBV4-2 to TRBJ2-7; 12 positions match TRBD2. The germline V gene has CDR1 LGHNA and CDR2 YNFKEQ. This CDR3 comprises 15 residues. J gave up 2 bases and V 1 base, and 0 bases lay outside the gene matches.

The gene calls are TRBV23-1 and TRBJ1-5, with D unresolved. TRBV23-1 falls under the ORF class, with uncertain function. V was trimmed by 0 bases and J by 0 bases, leaving 15 bases between them. There are 18 residues in the CDR3. The CDR3 nucleotides read TGCGCCAGCAGTCAATCGATCGTGGACGAGTTTAGCAATCAGCCCCAGCATTTT. Protein: CASSQSIVDEFSNQPQHF.

The chain employs TRBV7-9 and TRBJ2-7; 8 bases map to TRBD1. The V segment lost 6 bases and the J segment 0 bases; nucleotides outside the gene matches: 7. The CDR3 sequence is 15 residues long. Germline assignment: CDR1 SEHNR and CDR2 FQNEAQ (reference sequence). The CDR3 nucleotides are TGTGCCAGCAGTCCCGGGGACAGGAGCTCCTACGAGCAGTACTTC. This encodes CASSPGDRSSYEQYF.

The genes are TRBV28 and TRBJ2-7, with D unclear. With 4 bases removed from V and 2 bases from J, the gap between germline ends came to 6 bases. Per germline, CDR1 MDHEN and CDR2 SYDVKM. This CDR3 is 12 amino acids long. CDR3 sequence (DNA): TGTGCCAGCAGTTACTCCACCTACGAGCAGTACTTC. It yields the protein CASSYSTYEQYF.

The V call is TRBV18, the J call TRBJ2-7; 11 bases fit TRBD2. Germline lookup yields CDR1 KGHSH and CDR2 LQKENI. J was trimmed by 0 bases and V by 4 bases; bases with no gene match: 2. This CDR3 is built from 15 residues. This chain's CDR3 is CASSLGTSGSYEQYF. CDR3 bases: TGTGCCAGCTCACTCGGGACTAGCGGCTCCTACGAGCAGTACTTC. The whole variable domain, filled in from reference TRBV18 and TRBJ2-7, reads NAGVMQNPRHLVRRRGQEARLRCSPMKGHSHVYWYRQLPEEGLKFMVYLQKENIIDESGMPKERFSAEFPKEGPSILRIQQVVRGDSAAYFCASSLGTSGSYEQYFGPGTRLTVT.

The V and J genes are TRBV11-1 and TRBJ1-4; no definite D call. Germline V CDR1 and CDR2: SGHAT, FQDESV (reference sequence). With 3 bases removed from V and 7 bases from J, the gap between germline ends came to 3 bases. The CDR3 runs 11 residues. DNA of the CDR3: TGTGCCAGCAGCTTCGGTGAAAAACTGTTTTTT. It specifies CASSFGEKLFF.

This clone was counted a single time. This rearrangement joins TRBV28 to TRBJ2-1; 7 bases align to TRBD2. This CDR3 has 17 amino acids. The ends lost 0 bases at V and 9 bases at J; junction bases unmatched: 14. The germline CDR1 and CDR2 sequences are MDHEN and SYDVKM. This CDR3 is CASSLCQGEGLWCEQFF. CDR3 in DNA: TGTGCCAGCAGTTTATGCCAAGGGGAGGGCCTTTGGTGTGAGCAGTTCTTC. Looking up the rest from reference TRBV28 and TRBJ2-1 gives the full variable domain: DVKVTQSSRYLVKRTGEKVFLECVQDMDHENMFWYRQDPGLGLRLIYFSYDVKMKEKGDIPEGYSVSREKKERFSLILESASTNQTSMYLCASSLCQGEGLWCEQFFGPGTRLTVL.

This clone was detected a few times. The chain couples TRBV5-1 to TRBJ2-3; D is possibly TRBD2 (6 bases). The CDR3 consists of 15 residues. V lost 0 bases, J lost 8 bases, and 16 bases lay in between. Germline V gives CDR1 SGHRS, CDR2 YFSETQ. CDR3: CASSLAELDSGTQYF. The CDR3 DNA is TGCGCCAGCAGCTTGGCCGAGCTAGATAGCGGTACGCAGTATTTT.

The gene calls are TRBV9 and TRBJ1-4; D unresolved. The CDR3 is 14 residues long. Trimming cost V 3 bases and J 5 bases, with 11 bases left between them. Germline lookup yields CDR1 SGDLS and CDR2 YYNGEE. The CDR3 reads CASSGGYGNEKLFF. The DNA of the CDR3 is TGTGCCAGCAGCGGGGGATACGGGAATGAAAAACTGTTTTTT. The full variable domain, with the rest looked up from reference TRBV9 and TRBJ1-4, is DSGVTQTPKHLITATGQRVTLRCSPRSGDLSVYWYQQSLDQGLQFLIQYYNGEERAKGNILERFSAQQFPDLHSELNLSSLELGDSALYFCASSGGYGNEKLFFGSGTQLSVL.

The chain employs TRBV6-5 and TRBJ1-1, with D perhaps TRBD1 (5 bases). Germline-derived CDR1 and CDR2 are MNHEY and SVGAGI. With 6 bases removed from V and 3 bases from J, the gap between germline ends came to 14 bases. The CDR3 is 14 amino acids. The CDR3 bases are TGTGCCAGCAGCACCTGGGGGTATGACACTGAAGCTTTCTTT. This sequence encodes CASSTWGYDTEAFF.

The chain carries TRBV4-3 and TRBJ1-1, with TRBD1 as a possible D gene (6 bases). This CDR3 has 15 residues. Trimming cost V 4 bases and J 4 bases, with 16 bases left between them. Germline CDR1 is LGHNA and CDR2 is YSLEER. The CDR3 reads CASSREGRGGTEAFF. In nucleotides, the CDR3 is TGCGCCAGCAGCCGTGAGGGTAGGGGGGGCACTGAAGCTTTCTTT.

This clone was picked up one time. This CDR3 is also generated by other DNA sequences in the sample. The genes are TRBV18 and TRBJ2-2; D is undetermined. Germline assignment: CDR1 KGHSH and CDR2 LQKENI. The CDR3 is 13 amino acids. Trimming removed 1 base at V and 3 bases at J, with 3 bases between. This CDR3 is CASSPRDTGELFF. Written as DNA, the CDR3 is TGTGCCAGCTCACCACGTGACACCGGGGAGCTGTTTTTT.

The J gene is TRBJ2-1, the V gene TRBV6-1; 8 bases match TRBD1. The junction had 10 bases not matched to a gene; V was cut back by 2 bases and J by 7 bases. CDR3 size: 16 residues. Germline CDR1 and CDR2: MNHNS and SASEGT. The CDR3 sequence: CASSELPGGEGNEQFF. The CDR3 coding sequence is TGTGCCAGCAGTGAACTACCAGGGGGCGAAGGGAATGAGCAGTTCTTC.

The J gene is TRBJ2-7, the V gene TRBV11-2, with D perhaps matching TRBD1 (6 bases). Germline V gives CDR1 SGHAT, CDR2 FQNNGV. Trimming removed 1 base at V and 0 bases at J, with 16 bases between. CDR3 length: 17 amino acids. This CDR3 is CASSLATGGPDSYEQYF. The CDR3 DNA sequence: TGTGCCAGCAGCTTAGCGACTGGGGGCCCCGACTCCTACGAGCAGTACTTC. The full variable domain, with the rest looked up from reference TRBV11-2 and TRBJ2-7, is EAGVAQSPRYKIIEKRQSVAFWCNPISGHATLYWYQQILGQGPKLLIQFQNNGVVDDSQLPKDRFSAERLKGVDSTLKIQPAKLEDSAVYLCASSLATGGPDSYEQYFGPGTRLTVT.

The genes are TRBV6-5 and TRBJ1-5; the D is unclear. The CDR3 spans 14 residues. CDR1 is MNHEY and CDR2 is SVGAGI in the germline V gene. Deletions cut 6 bases from V and 6 bases from J, with 15 bases between. CDR3 DNA: TGTGCCAGCAGCTCTAAGAGAAACGCTCAGCCCCAGCATTTT. As protein: CASSSKRNAQPQHF.

V gene TRBV5-1 combines with J gene TRBJ2-7; TRBD1 is a possible D gene (5 bases). This CDR3 spans 12 amino acids. Germline V gives CDR1 SGHRS, CDR2 YFSETQ. Trimming shortened V by 1 base and J by 5 bases, and 7 bases separated the two germline ends. The CDR3: CASSLQGHEQYF. The CDR3 region has the DNA TGCGCCAGCAGCTTGCAGGGCCACGAGCAGTACTTC.

The V gene is TRBV18, the J gene TRBJ2-4; TRBD2 aligns across 8 bases. This CDR3 has 14 residues. V was pared by 2 bases and J by 6 bases, with 3 bases of the junction left unmatched. Germline V gene sequence: CDR1 KGHSH, CDR2 LQKENI. The CDR3 DNA reads as TGTGCCAGCTCACCAGGGCTAGCGGGAAACATTCAGTACTTC. Its protein is CASSPGLAGNIQYF.

The gene calls are TRBV5-4 and TRBJ1-2; D is unclear. CDR1 SGHNT and CDR2 YYREEE come from the germline V gene (reference sequence). With 1 base removed from V and 2 bases from J, the gap between germline ends came to 9 bases. This CDR3 is built from 14 residues. Here the CDR3 reads CASSLKGDNYGYTF. The CDR3 bases are TGTGCCAGCAGCTTGAAGGGAGACAACTATGGCTACACCTTC. Full variable domain (rest looked up from reference TRBV5-4 and TRBJ1-2): ETGVTQSPTHLIKTRGQQVTLRCSSQSGHNTVSWYQQALGQGPQFIFQYYREEENGRGNFPPRFSGLQFPNYSSELNVNALELDDSALYLCASSLKGDNYGYTFGSGTRLTVV.

V gene TRBV11-2 combines with J gene TRBJ2-7, with a weak D call TRBD2 (6 bases). Germline V CDR1 and CDR2: SGHAT, FQNNGV. V lost 3 bases, J lost 1 base, and 16 bases lay in between. CDR3 length: 16 residues. CDR3 in DNA: TGTGCCAGCAGCTTGGTCGTAGTGGCGGGGTCCTACGAGCAGTACTTC. Its translation: CASSLVVVAGSYEQYF.

The rearrangement uses TRBV5-5 and TRBJ1-2; D is unresolved. Trimming shortened V by 0 bases and J by 4 bases, and 13 bases separated the two germline ends. Per germline, CDR1 SGHKS and CDR2 YYEKEE (reference sequence). The CDR3 runs 15 residues. The CDR3 sequence is CASSLANSEGYGYTF. In nucleotides, the CDR3 is TGTGCCAGCAGCTTGGCCAACTCTGAGGGCTATGGCTACACCTTC.

The rearrangement joins TRBV5-4 to TRBJ1-2, with 7 positions matching TRBD1. Germline V gene data show CDR1 as SGHNT and CDR2 as YYREEE (reference sequence). This CDR3 has 15 amino acids. The V and J ends lost 0 bases and 5 bases, in that order; junction bases with no gene match: 7. The CDR3 loop reads CASSLDGRGYYGYTF. In nucleotides, the CDR3 is TGTGCCAGCAGCTTGGACGGCAGGGGGTATTATGGCTACACCTTC. Complete variable domain (other parts from reference TRBV5-4 and TRBJ1-2): ETGVTQSPTHLIKTRGQQVTLRCSSQSGHNTVSWYQQALGQGPQFIFQYYREEENGRGNFPPRFSGLQFPNYSSELNVNALELDDSALYLCASSLDGRGYYGYTFGSGTRLTVV.